The 25 T cell receptor beta chains presented below share a single source sample, sequenced in a study of blood T cell repertoires in COVID-19. Data came from immunoSEQ multiplex PCR; TCRdb stores just in-frame clones and leaves some out. The sample consists of 200,000 to 250,000 clones, around 82% of them appearing once. Sequenced input: peripheral blood. Receptors originate from a woman of 80 years or more with acute or convalescent COVID-19.

On this clone: Other DNA sequences in the sample encode the same CDR3. V is TRBV15 and J is TRBJ2-3, with D possibly matching TRBD2 (6 bases). There are 15 residues in the CDR3. Germline CDR1 and CDR2: LNHNV and YYDKDF (reference sequence). The V gene lost 0 bases and the J gene lost 2 bases, with 9 bases spanning the gap. In nucleotides, the CDR3 is TGTGCCACCAGCAGAGATCGGGGGAACACAGATACGCAGTATTTT. As protein: CATSRDRGNTDTQYF.

This rearrangement joins TRBV11-3 to TRBJ1-4, with a tentative D call TRBD1 (6 bases). Trimming shortened V by 5 bases and J by 6 bases, and 16 bases separated the two germline ends. The germline V gene has CDR1 SGHNT and CDR2 YENEEA. The CDR3 spans 15 residues. CDR3 amino acids: CASSPEGGAYEKLFF. CDR3 bases: TGTGCCAGCAGCCCTGAAGGGGGGGCCTATGAAAAACTGTTTTTT.

This clone occurred a few times. The rearrangement links TRBV15 to TRBJ1-2, with 7 nucleotides matching TRBD1. V shed 3 bases, J shed 8 bases, and the junction held 12 bases outside the gene matches. The length of the CDR3 is 15 residues. Germline V gives CDR1 LNHNV, CDR2 YYDKDF (reference sequence). The CDR3 DNA sequence: TGTGCCACCAGCAGCAGAGGGGGCGCGGTGGACGGCTACACCTTC. Amino acid sequence: CATSSRGGAVDGYTF.

The rearrangement uses TRBV7-2 and TRBJ2-7; 10 positions match TRBD1. The V and J ends lost 4 bases and 4 bases, in that order; junction bases with no gene match: 4. This CDR3 contains 14 residues. Germline CDR1 SGHTA, CDR2 FQGNSA. The CDR3 here is CASSSTGGEYEQYF. The CDR3 coding sequence is TGTGCCAGCAGCTCGACAGGGGGCGAATACGAGCAGTACTTC. The full variable domain, its missing parts supplied by reference TRBV7-2 and TRBJ2-7, is GAGVSQSPSNKVTEKGKDVELRCDPISGHTALYWYRQSLGQGLEFLIYFQGNSAPDKSGLPSDRFSAERTGGSVSTLTIQRTQQEDSAVYLCASSSTGGEYEQYFGPGTRLTVT.

The V call is TRBV6-1, the J call TRBJ1-1; D may be TRBD1 (6 bases). V lost 1 base, J lost 1 base, and 16 bases lay in between. The germline CDR1 and CDR2 sequences are MNHNS and SASEGT. This CDR3 spans 17 amino acids. The CDR3 spells CASSEGWGQTGNTEAFF. The CDR3 bases are TGTGCCAGCAGTGAAGGTTGGGGGCAGACGGGGAACACTGAAGCTTTCTTT.

There are a few counts of this clone. The rearrangement joins TRBV5-4 to TRBJ2-2; the match to TRBD1 covers 8 bases. This CDR3 has 15 residues. V shed 2 bases, J shed 3 bases, and the junction held 3 bases outside the gene matches. Germline values: CDR1 SGHNT, CDR2 YYREEE (reference sequence). For the CDR3, the DNA is TGTGCCAGCAGCTTCCCGACAGGGGACACCGGGGAGCTGTTTTTT. This translates into CASSFPTGDTGELFF.

With respect to this clone: Different DNA sequences within this sample yield the same CDR3. V and J are TRBV6-5 and TRBJ1-1; no clear D. CDR3 size: 11 residues. The V end was cut by 8 bases, the J end by 3 bases, with 7 bases between. From germline, CDR1 is MNHEY and CDR2 SVGAGI. The CDR3 loop is CASSGYTEAFF. CDR3 DNA: TGTGCCAGCTCGGGTTACACTGAAGCTTTCTTT.

The V gene is TRBV2, the J gene TRBJ1-5; possibly TRBD1 for D (6 bases). From germline, CDR1 is SNHLY and CDR2 FYNNEI. V lost 4 bases to trimming and J lost 1 base, with 14 bases between them. The CDR3 totals 16 residues. The chain's CDR3 is CASSGDTGTSNQPQHF. In DNA form, the CDR3 reads TGTGCCAGCAGTGGAGATACCGGGACAAGCAATCAGCCCCAGCATTTT.

This chain joins TRBV6-1 and TRBJ1-1, with 7 bases lining up with TRBD1. This CDR3 spans 15 amino acids. V trimming: 1 base; J trimming: 14 bases; junction bases outside the gene matches: 16. The germline V gene encodes CDR1 MNHNS and CDR2 SASEGT. CDR3 nucleotide sequence: TGTGCCAGCAGTGAAGAGCCCTCGGTGTGGAGGGGGCGATTCTTT. It specifies CASSEEPSVWRGRFF.

The chain joins TRBV5-1 to TRBJ2-5; TRBD2 matches at 9 bases. CDR1 is SGHRS and CDR2 is YFSETQ in the germline V gene. The CDR3 spans 15 residues. The V segment lost 3 bases and the J segment 10 bases; nucleotides outside the gene matches: 13. In DNA, the CDR3 is TGCGCCAGCAGCTGGTGGAGCGGGGGGCCGCCGGACCAGTACTTC. This sequence encodes CASSWWSGGPPDQYF.

The chain carries TRBV24-1 and TRBJ2-1, with a weak D call TRBD1 (6 bases). The germline gives CDR1 KGHDR, CDR2 SFDVKD. V was trimmed by 4 bases and J by 10 bases, leaving 10 bases between them. This CDR3 has 12 amino acids. CDR3 DNA sequence: TGTGCCACCAGTGAGCCCGACAGGGAGCAGTTCTTC. Protein product: CATSEPDREQFF.

The V and J genes are TRBV29-1 and TRBJ1-1, with 8 positions matching TRBD1. This CDR3 region has 13 residues. The junction had 1 base not matched to a gene; V was cut back by 4 bases and J by 0 bases. Germline V gene lookup returns CDR1 SQVTM and CDR2 ANQGSEA. In DNA, the CDR3 is TGCAGCGTTGTGGACAGGGTGAACACTGAAGCTTTCTTT. It codes for CSVVDRVNTEAFF.

The rearrangement joins TRBV4-1 to TRBJ2-1, with D possibly being TRBD1 (5 bases). In germline, CDR1 is MGHRA, CDR2 YSYEKL. Trimming pared 5 bases from V and 12 bases from J, leaving 17 bases between. The CDR3 runs to 13 residues. In DNA, the CDR3 is TGCGCCAGCAGCTTTGAACGGTCTACAGGGCAGTTCTTC. Translating gives CASSFERSTGQFF.

The chain joins TRBV6-5 to TRBJ1-3, with 10 bases that match TRBD1. The V gene end was trimmed by 6 bases and the J gene end by 1 base; junction bases not matched to a gene: 3. The length of the CDR3 is 15 residues. CDR1 and CDR2 (germline): MNHEY, SVGAGI. CDR3 in DNA: TGTGCCAGCAGGGAGGACAGGGGGTCTGGAAACACCATATATTTT. This codes for CASREDRGSGNTIYF.

This clone was seen a single time. The rearrangement joins TRBV28 to TRBJ1-2; D possibly corresponds to TRBD1 (5 bases). CDR1 and CDR2 (germline): MDHEN, SYDVKM. Trimming pared 3 bases from V and 1 base from J, leaving 9 bases between. The CDR3 length is 14 residues. The CDR3 coding sequence is TGTGCCAGCAGTTTGGACATTTTTAACTATGGCTACACCTTC. Protein: CASSLDIFNYGYTF.

The V and J genes are TRBV5-4 and TRBJ1-4; 7 nucleotides line up with TRBD1. This CDR3 region has 17 residues. Per germline, CDR1 SGHNT and CDR2 YYREEE (reference sequence). J gave up 4 bases and V 3 bases, and 12 bases lay outside the gene matches. The DNA of the CDR3 is TGTGCCAGCAGCTCCGCCACGACAGGGATCGGTAATGAAAAACTGTTTTTT. This encodes CASSSATTGIGNEKLFF. The full variable domain, with the rest looked up from reference TRBV5-4 and TRBJ1-4, is ETGVTQSPTHLIKTRGQQVTLRCSSQSGHNTVSWYQQALGQGPQFIFQYYREEENGRGNFPPRFSGLQFPNYSSELNVNALELDDSALYLCASSSATTGIGNEKLFFGSGTQLSVL.

This chain joins TRBV10-3 and TRBJ1-6; D possibly corresponds to TRBD1 (6 bases). The V gene's germline CDR1 is ENHRY and CDR2 SYGVKD. CDR3 size: 16 residues. V was clipped by 0 bases and J by 11 bases, with 17 bases between them. CDR3 protein: CAISESLGTPSTPLHF. The CDR3 region has the DNA TGTGCCATCAGTGAGTCTCTCGGGACACCCTCGACACCCCTCCACTTT.

The chain has TRBV29-1 and TRBJ2-7; possible D gene TRBD1, 6 bases. This CDR3 region has 12 residues. Between the trimmed V and J ends, which lost 7 bases and 3 bases, there was a span of 13 bases. Looked up from germline, CDR1 is SQVTM and CDR2 is ANQGSEA. This CDR3 is CSGRTGSYEQYF. Here the CDR3 DNA reads TGCAGCGGCCGCACAGGGAGCTACGAGCAGTACTTC.

This clone was counted once. The chain joins TRBV7-2 to TRBJ1-2; 8 positions agree with TRBD1. The germline V gene has CDR1 SGHTA and CDR2 FQGNSA. The CDR3 contains 14 residues. J was trimmed by 8 bases and V by 0 bases; bases with no gene match: 5. In DNA, the CDR3 is TGTGCCAGCAGCTTAGCGGACAGGGTGAAGGGCTACACCTTC. It yields the protein CASSLADRVKGYTF.

This chain uses TRBV7-9 with TRBJ2-7; 11 bases fit TRBD2. V dropped 8 bases and J dropped 3; count of bases not matched to a gene: 6. The CDR3 is 14 amino acids. The germline CDR1 and CDR2 sequences are SEHNR and FQNEAQ (reference sequence). CDR3 sequence: CASASSGGSYEQYF. CDR3 coding DNA: TGTGCCAGCGCGTCTAGCGGGGGGAGCTACGAGCAGTACTTC.

This chain connects TRBV6-6 to TRBJ2-7; D tentatively reads TRBD1 or TRBD2 (6 bases each). Trimming took off 7 bases at V and 3 bases at J, with 13 bases between the two ends. Germline V gene lookup returns CDR1 MNHNY and CDR2 SVGAGI (reference sequence). The CDR3 is 13 residues long. This CDR3 reads CASNRLGGYEQYF. CDR3 DNA: TGTGCCAGCAATCGACTAGGGGGCTACGAGCAGTACTTC.

The rearrangement joins TRBV5-1 to TRBJ2-7; D is perhaps TRBD1 (6 bases). The CDR3 loop spans 13 amino acids. Per germline, CDR1 SGHRS and CDR2 YFSETQ. Between the trimmed V and J ends, which lost 7 bases and 0 bases, there was a span of 11 bases. CDR3: CASGTGRSYEQYF. In DNA, the CDR3 is TGCGCCAGCGGTACAGGGCGCTCCTACGAGCAGTACTTC. Variable domain in full (rest from reference TRBV5-1 and TRBJ2-7): KAGVTQTPRYLIKTRGQQVTLSCSPISGHRSVSWYQQTPGQGLQFLFEYFSETQRNKGNFPGRFSGRQFSNSRSEMNVSTLELGDSALYLCASGTGRSYEQYFGPGTRLTVT.

The chain couples TRBV2 to TRBJ1-2; D ambiguous. The CDR3 consists of 14 residues. CDR1 and CDR2 (germline): SNHLY, FYNNEI. The V end lost 6 bases, the J end lost 8 bases, and 19 bases lay between the germline ends. The CDR3 DNA sequence: TGTGCCAGCAGGGGAGTGATACAGAGAGGGGGCTACACCTTC. Its translation: CASRGVIQRGGYTF.

This chain joins TRBV5-4 and TRBJ2-2, with D possibly matching TRBD1 (5 bases). Per the germline V gene, CDR1 is SGHNT and CDR2 is YYREEE (reference sequence). Trimming removed 0 bases from V and 6 bases from J, with 15 bases in between. This CDR3 has 16 amino acids. As DNA, the CDR3 is TGTGCCAGCAGCTTGGCCCGCGGCAGGGCTGCCGGGGAGCTGTTTTTT. Protein sequence: CASSLARGRAAGELFF.

The genes are TRBV7-3 and TRBJ2-3, with D unclear. The CDR3 is 12 amino acids. The V end was cut by 5 bases, the J end by 5 bases, with 8 bases between. CDR1 and CDR2 from the germline V gene are SGHTA and FQGTGA. This chain's CDR3 is CASSQTRDTQYF. DNA for the CDR3: TGTGCCAGCAGCCAAACCAGAGATACGCAGTATTTT.